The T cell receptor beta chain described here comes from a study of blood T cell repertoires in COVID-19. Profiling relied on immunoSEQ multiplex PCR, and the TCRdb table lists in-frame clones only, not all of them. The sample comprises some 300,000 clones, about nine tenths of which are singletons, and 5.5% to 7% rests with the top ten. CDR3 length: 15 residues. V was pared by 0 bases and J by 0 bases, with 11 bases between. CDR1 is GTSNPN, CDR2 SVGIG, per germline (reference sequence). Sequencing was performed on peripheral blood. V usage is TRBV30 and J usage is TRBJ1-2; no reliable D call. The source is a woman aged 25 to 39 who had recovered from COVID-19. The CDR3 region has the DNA TGTGCCTGGAGTGTAAGAGGGAATACTAACTATGGCTACACCTTC. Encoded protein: CAWSVRGNTNYGYTF. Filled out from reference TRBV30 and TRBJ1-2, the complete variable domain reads SQTIHQWPATLVQPVGSPLSLECTVEGTSNPNLYWYRQAAGRGLQLLFYSVGIGQISSEVPQNLSASRPQDRQFILSSKKLLLSDSGFYLCAWSVRGNTNYGYTFGSGTRLTVV.